This T cell receptor beta chain derives from a study of beta chain features in type 1 diabetes. The CDR3 is 13 residues long. Trimming stripped 6 bases from V and 4 bases from J, with 12 bases between. CDR1 SNHLY and CDR2 FYNNEI come from the germline V gene. This clone has a handful of counts. The whole isolated RNA underwent reverse transcription, so sequencing captured expressed TCRB transcripts. Profiled with immunoSEQ multiplex PCR; TCRdb holds only in-frame clones, not every one. Among about 620,000 clones listed, around a sixth were seen once. The sequence was obtained from a man aged 18-30 years in good health. V is TRBV2 and J is TRBJ1-1; weak D call: TRBD1 (6 bases). Sequences were obtained from naive CD4+ T cells from blood. CDR3 DNA sequence: TGTGCCAGCAGAAGGGACATTAGCACTGAAGCTTTCTTT. Amino acid sequence: CASRRDISTEAFF.